A single sample is the source of the 11 T cell receptor beta chains below, sequenced in a study of OX40 agonist ivuxolimab in advanced cancers. Only in-frame clones appear in the TCRdb table, and some are missing; sequencing was by immunoSEQ multiplex PCR. The profile shows roughly 68,000 clones, approximately 80% of them singletons. The input for sequencing was CD4+ or CD8+ T cells sorted from blood, taken in a trial of the OX40 agonist ivuxolimab. Every receptor here comes from an adult with an advanced solid tumor such as melanoma, head and neck, liver or kidney cancer.

J is TRBJ1-1 and V is TRBV5-1, with D perhaps TRBD1 (6 bases). Trimming shortened V by 0 bases and J by 3 bases, and 12 bases separated the two germline ends. Germline V gene sequence: CDR1 SGHRS, CDR2 YFSETQ. The CDR3 runs 15 residues. CDR3 residues: CASSLAGRGDTEAFF. DNA for the CDR3: TGCGCCAGCAGCTTGGCCGGCAGGGGAGACACTGAAGCTTTCTTT.

This clone was counted between two and nine times. The chain carries TRBV7-9 and TRBJ1-1, with TRBD1 identical over 8 bases. In germline, CDR1 is SEHNR, CDR2 FQNEAQ (reference sequence). This CDR3 region has 15 residues. V lost 0 bases and J lost 11; bases outside the gene matches: 11. The DNA for the CDR3 is TGTGCCAGCAGCTTAGCGGGGGCAGGGGGCGCAGGCGCTTTCTTT. As protein: CASSLAGAGGAGAFF.

This clone came up a few times. J is TRBJ1-5 and V is TRBV7-2; D is possibly TRBD1 (5 bases). Trimming shortened V by 8 bases and J by 6 bases, and 14 bases separated the two germline ends. The CDR3 covers 13 residues. From germline, CDR1 is SGHTA and CDR2 FQGNSA. The CDR3 DNA reads TGTGCCAGCCCTGGGCAGGGTAGTCAGCCCCAGCATTTT. Amino acid sequence: CASPGQGSQPQHF. Full variable domain (rest looked up from reference TRBV7-2 and TRBJ1-5): GAGVSQSPSNKVTEKGKDVELRCDPISGHTALYWYRQSLGQGLEFLIYFQGNSAPDKSGLPSDRFSAERTGGSVSTLTIQRTQQEDSAVYLCASPGQGSQPQHFGDGTRLSIL.

This sequence joins TRBV4-1 and TRBJ1-4; D is ambiguous. From germline, CDR1 is MGHRA and CDR2 YSYEKL. Trimming took 3 bases from V and 0 from J, leaving 11 bases between them. CDR3 size: 16 residues. CDR3 residues: CASSQEWQATNEKLFF. CDR3 in DNA: TGCGCCAGCAGCCAGGAGTGGCAGGCAACTAATGAAAAACTGTTTTTT.

J is TRBJ1-1 and V is TRBV27; TRBD1 matches 7 bases. Germline loops: CDR1 MNHEY, CDR2 SMNVEV (reference sequence). V lost 3 bases, J lost 5 bases, and 6 bases stayed unmatched. CDR3 length: 14 residues. CDR3 sequence: CASSLTGIVTEAFF. The DNA of the CDR3 is TGTGCCAGCAGTTTGACAGGGATAGTGACTGAAGCTTTCTTT.

The chain is built from TRBV11-2 and TRBJ2-5; TRBD2 is a possible D gene (6 bases). The CDR3 totals 14 residues. Trimming stripped 5 bases from V and 5 bases from J, with 15 bases between. Germline V lookup: CDR1 SGHAT, CDR2 FQNNGV. The CDR3 region is CASSHSGGGETQYF. As DNA, the CDR3 is TGTGCCAGCAGCCATTCCGGGGGTGGGGAGACCCAGTACTTC.

This clone occurred a few times. The DNA for the CDR3 is TGTGCGACCCGAGACAGGTATAGCAATCAGCCCCAGCATTTT. Amino acid sequence: CATRDRYSNQPQHF. The V gene is TRBV6-6, the J gene TRBJ1-5, with TRBD1 as a possible D gene (6 bases). The CDR3 consists of 14 residues. CDR1 and CDR2 (germline): MNHNY, SVGAGI (reference sequence).

By its share, this clone is medium-sized. This sequence joins TRBV6-6 and TRBJ1-2; the match to TRBD1 covers 7 bases. The CDR3 consists of 13 residues. CDR1 is MNHNY and CDR2 is SVGAGI in the germline V gene (reference sequence). V was clipped by 6 bases and J by 2 bases; unmatched bases: 3. The CDR3 here is CASRRGQNYGYTF. In DNA form, the CDR3 reads TGTGCCAGCAGACGGGGACAGAACTATGGCTACACCTTC.

The chain links TRBV7-9 to TRBJ2-2; 9 bases are shared with TRBD1. CDR3 size: 16 residues. Germline assignment: CDR1 SEHNR and CDR2 FQNEAQ (reference sequence). After removal of 1 base from V and 6 bases from J, the junction contained 6 bases not matched to a gene. Here the CDR3 DNA reads TGTGCCAGCAGCTTAGGGGCCGGGACAGGGTCCGGGGAGCTGTTTTTT. It codes for CASSLGAGTGSGELFF. Full variable domain (rest looked up from reference TRBV7-9 and TRBJ2-2): DTGVSQNPRHKITKRGQNVTFRCDPISEHNRLYWYRQTLGQGPEFLTYFQNEAQLEKSRLLSDRFSAERPKGSFSTLEIQRTEQGDSAMYLCASSLGAGTGSGELFFGEGSRLTVL.

The rearrangement joins TRBV27 to TRBJ1-1; D is uncertain. The V end lost 3 bases, the J end lost 6 bases, and 17 bases lay between the germline ends. Germline V CDR1 and CDR2: MNHEY, SMNVEV (reference sequence). The CDR3 is made up of 15 amino acids. The CDR3 region is CASSFYPSPPAEAFF. The CDR3 DNA is TGTGCCAGCAGTTTTTATCCGAGTCCCCCTGCTGAAGCTTTCTTT.

The chain has TRBV2 and TRBJ1-1, with D maybe TRBD1 (5 bases). Germline V gene sequence: CDR1 SNHLY, CDR2 FYNNEI. V was pared by 6 bases and J by 5 bases, with 16 bases between. This CDR3 contains 14 residues. The CDR3: CASRVNQGETEAFF. The CDR3 DNA is TGTGCCAGCAGAGTAAATCAGGGTGAGACTGAAGCTTTCTTT.